Listed here is a single T cell receptor beta chain. The entry originates in a study of blood T cell repertoires in COVID-19. Original analysis: Cell counts per sample came from amplifying reference gene primers. Clones were sequenced by immunoSEQ multiplex PCR, and TCRdb holds only the in-frame ones, with some missing. V, J and clone size were drawn from that table, and D and trimming were deduced from the DNA. Seen here are 230,000 or so clones, 70% to 90% observed once, and the top ten hold roughly 14%. The CDR3 totals 13 residues. Looked up from germline, CDR1 is SGHKS and CDR2 is YYEKEE (reference sequence). Trimming removed 2 bases from V and 5 bases from J, with 11 bases in between. Participants spanned ages roughly 18 to 95 years and resided in about 24 US areas.

The TCR comes from a woman between 50 and 59 years old with acute COVID-19. What was sequenced was PBMCs or T cells enriched from blood (not recorded which). The chain recombines TRBV5-5 with TRBJ2-7; D may be TRBD1 (6 bases). The CDR3 loop is CASSLNRVDEQYF. The CDR3 DNA sequence: TGTGCCAGCAGCTTAAACAGGGTCGACGAGCAGTACTTC. The full variable domain, its missing parts supplied by reference TRBV5-5 and TRBJ2-7, is DAGVTQSPTHLIKTRGQQVTLRCSPISGHKSVSWYQQVLGQGPQFIFQYYEKEERGRGNFPDRFSARQFPNYSSELNVNALLLGDSALYLCASSLNRVDEQYFGPGTRLTVT.